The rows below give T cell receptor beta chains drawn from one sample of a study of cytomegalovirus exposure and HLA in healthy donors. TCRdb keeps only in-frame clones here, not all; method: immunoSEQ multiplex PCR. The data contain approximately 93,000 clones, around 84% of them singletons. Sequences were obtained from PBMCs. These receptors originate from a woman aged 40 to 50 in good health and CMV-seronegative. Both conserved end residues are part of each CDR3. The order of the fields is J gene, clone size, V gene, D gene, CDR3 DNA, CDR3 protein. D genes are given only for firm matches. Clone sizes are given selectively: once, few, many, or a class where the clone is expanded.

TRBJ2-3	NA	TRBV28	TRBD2	TGTGCCAGCAGTTCTAGCGGGAGGAGCACAGATACGCAGTATTTT	CASSSSGRSTDTQYF
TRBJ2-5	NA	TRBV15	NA	TGTGCCACCAGCAGAGATTTGAGGGACCAAGAGACCCAGTACTTC	CATSRDLRDQETQYF
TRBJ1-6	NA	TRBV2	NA	TGTGCCAGCAGTGTCATTTCGGGCAGGGTCGGTAATTCACCCCTCCACTTT	CASSVISGRVGNSPLHF
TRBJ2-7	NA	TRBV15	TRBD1	TGTGCCACCAGGCAACTTGGGACAGGGAAGACGAACGAGCAGTACTTC	CATRQLGTGKTNEQYF
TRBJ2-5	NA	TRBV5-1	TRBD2	TGCGCCAGCAGCGAGGGACTAGCGGGAGGAGGGGTAGAGACCCAGTACTTC	CASSEGLAGGGVETQYF
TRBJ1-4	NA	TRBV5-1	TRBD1	TGCGCCAGCAGCCAGACAGGGGTAGAAGAAAAACTGTTTTTT	CASSQTGVEEKLFF
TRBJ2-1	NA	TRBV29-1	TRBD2	TGCAGCGTAGCCCTAGCGGATGAGCAGTTCTTC	CSVALADEQFF
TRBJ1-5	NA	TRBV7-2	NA	TGTGCCAGCAGCCAGAGGGGAGGGAGGAATCAGCCCCAGCATTTT	CASSQRGGRNQPQHF
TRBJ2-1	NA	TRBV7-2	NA	TGTGCCAGCAGCTTCAGGGTAGCTTACAATGAGCAGTTCTTC	CASSFRVAYNEQFF
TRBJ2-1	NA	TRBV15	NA	TGTGCCACCAGCAGAGCCACGGGCAGGGACAATGAGCAGTTCTTC	CATSRATGRDNEQFF
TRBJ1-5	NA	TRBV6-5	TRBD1	TGTGCCAGCAGTGGACAGGGGGCGGATCAGCCCCAGCATTTT	CASSGQGADQPQHF
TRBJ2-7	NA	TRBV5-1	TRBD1	TGCGCCAGCAGCCGCACCGGGACAGGGGAATACGAGCAGTACTTC	CASSRTGTGEYEQYF
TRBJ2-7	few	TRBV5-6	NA	TGTGCCAGCAGCCCAGAAGCGGGTAGCTCCTACGAGCAGTACTTC	CASSPEAGSSYEQYF
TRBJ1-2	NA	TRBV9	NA	TGTGCCAGCAGCGTAGACGAGGGTAGGAGCGGCTACACCTTC	CASSVDEGRSGYTF
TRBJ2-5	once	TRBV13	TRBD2	TGTGCCAGCAGCTTGGGTAGCGGGAGCCCCGACCAAGAGACCCAGTACTTC	CASSLGSGSPDQETQYF
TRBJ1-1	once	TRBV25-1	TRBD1	TGTGCCAGCAGTGTAGACAGGGGGCGGATCACTGAAGCTTTCTTT	CASSVDRGRITEAFF
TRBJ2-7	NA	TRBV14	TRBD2	TGTGCCAGCAGCCAAGAAGGGAGGGAGTTCTACGAGCAGTACTTC	CASSQEGREFYEQYF
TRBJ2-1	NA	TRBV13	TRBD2	TGTGCCAGCAGCTTAGTGGGACTAGCGGGAGGGCCTGATGAGCAGTTCTTC	CASSLVGLAGGPDEQFF
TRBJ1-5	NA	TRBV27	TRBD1	TGTGCCAGCAGTCCACGACAGGGGTTTCAGCCCCAGCATTTT	CASSPRQGFQPQHF
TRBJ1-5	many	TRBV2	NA	TGTGCCAGCAGTGCGGGTAGCAATCAGCCCCAGCATTTT	CASSAGSNQPQHF
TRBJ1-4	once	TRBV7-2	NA	TGTGCCAGCACCCCTGCGGAGCCGGGAGTTGGGGAAAAACTGTTTTTT	CASTPAEPGVGEKLFF
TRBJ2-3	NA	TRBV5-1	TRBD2	TGCGCCAGCAGCCGAGGGACTAGCGGGAGCCGCGGCACAGATACGCAGTATTTT	CASSRGTSGSRGTDTQYF
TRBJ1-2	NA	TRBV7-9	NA	TGTGCCAGCAGCTTAAAGGCAGGGATTAGTGGCTACACCTTC	CASSLKAGISGYTF
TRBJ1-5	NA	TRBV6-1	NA	TGTGCCAGCAGTGAAGGTAGTGGTCACAATCAGCCCCAGCATTTT	CASSEGSGHNQPQHF
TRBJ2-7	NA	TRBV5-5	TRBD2	TGTGCCAGCAGCCCCGGACTAGCGGGAGGACCCCCTCACGAGCAGTACTTC	CASSPGLAGGPPHEQYF
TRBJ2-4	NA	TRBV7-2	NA	TGTGCCAGCAGCTCGTTTCTAACAGCCAAAAACATTCAGTACTTC	CASSSFLTAKNIQYF
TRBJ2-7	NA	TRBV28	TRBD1	TGTGCCAGCAGTATCCGGGACAGGGGGCTTCTTGAGCAGTACTTC	CASSIRDRGLLEQYF
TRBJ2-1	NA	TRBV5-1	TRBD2	TGCGCCAGCACAGCGGGACCAGGGTCGAATGAGCAGTTCTTC	CASTAGPGSNEQFF
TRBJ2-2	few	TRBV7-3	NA	TGTGCCAGCAGCTTAGAAGGAGAGACCGGGGAGCTGTTTTTT	CASSLEGETGELFF
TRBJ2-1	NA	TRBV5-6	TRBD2	TGTGCCAGCAGCCGTCCGGGACTAGCGGTCAATGAGCAGTTCTTC	CASSRPGLAVNEQFF
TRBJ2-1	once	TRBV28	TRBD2	TGTGCCAGCAGTTCTGTCGGTGGGAGGGCCGTAGGTGAGCAGTTCTTC	CASSSVGGRAVGEQFF
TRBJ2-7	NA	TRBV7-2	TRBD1	TGTGCCAGCAGCCCGGAGGTTGGGACAGGGGGTTACCGGTACGAGCAGTACTTC	CASSPEVGTGGYRYEQYF
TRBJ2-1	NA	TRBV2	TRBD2	TGTGCCAGCAGTGATTTCATCTGGGCGGGAGAACATTATGAGCAGTTCTTC	CASSDFIWAGEHYEQFF
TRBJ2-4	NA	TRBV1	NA	TGCACCAGCAGCTCCCGGACTAGCGGGAGGCCCCTAGCCAAAAACATTCAGTACTTC	CTSSSRTSGRPLAKNIQYF
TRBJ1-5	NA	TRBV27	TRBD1	TGTGCCAGCAGTTCCCGGGACAGGGGAGGTCAGCCCCAGCATTTT	CASSSRDRGGQPQHF
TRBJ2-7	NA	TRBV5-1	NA	TGCGCCAGCAGCTTAGGCAGGGGTGGGTCCTACGAGCAGTACTTC	CASSLGRGGSYEQYF
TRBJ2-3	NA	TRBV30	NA	TGTGCCTGGAGTGCCGGGATTCCGAACACAGATACGCAGTATTTT	CAWSAGIPNTDTQYF
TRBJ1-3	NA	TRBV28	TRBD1	TGTGCCAGCAGTCCGTTGACAGGGTCTGGAAACACCATATATTTT	CASSPLTGSGNTIYF
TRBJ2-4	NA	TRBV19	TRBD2	TGTGCCAGTAGTGGGGCCGGGAGGGGAAACATTCAGTACTTC	CASSGAGRGNIQYF
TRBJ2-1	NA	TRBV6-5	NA	TGTGCCAGCAGGACTAGTTTGAGCATCAATGAGCAGTTCTTC	CASRTSLSINEQFF
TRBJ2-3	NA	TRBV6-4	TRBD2	TGTGCCAGCAGTCTCATAGCGGGAACCACAGATACGCAGTATTTT	CASSLIAGTTDTQYF
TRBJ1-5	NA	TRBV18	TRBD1	TGTGCCAGCTCGTTCGGGACAGGGTTTCGGCAGCCCCAGCATTTT	CASSFGTGFRQPQHF